A selection of T cell receptor beta chains follows, all from one sample in a study of cytomegalovirus exposure and HLA in healthy donors. Using immunoSEQ multiplex PCR, the repertoire was profiled, and TCRdb retains in-frame clones only, with some absent. The sample contains 80,000 to 95,000 clones, 75% to 85% of which appear only once. The sequenced sample was PBMCs. These receptors all stem from a middle-aged woman in good health and CMV-seropositive. Both conserved end residues are part of each CDR3. The order of the fields is V gene, J gene, clone size, D gene, CDR3 DNA, CDR3 protein. A D gene is named only where the DNA matches it firmly. Some rows have no size entry. The others give once, few or many, or a class for an expanded clone.

V gene: TRBV30; J gene: TRBJ1-2; clone size: NA; D gene: NA; CDR3 DNA: TGTGCCTGGAGTGTATTTTCCTGGCAAGGCTACACCTTC; CDR3 protein: CAWSVFSWQGYTF
V gene: TRBV5-1; J gene: TRBJ1-2; clone size: NA; D gene: TRBD1; CDR3 DNA: TGCGCCAGCAGCTTGGCCCCACAAGGGACAGATGGCTACACCTTC; CDR3 protein: CASSLAPQGTDGYTF
V gene: TRBV2; J gene: TRBJ2-7; clone size: once; D gene: NA; CDR3 DNA: TGTGCCAGCAGCGAGCGCGACTACGAGCAGTACTTC; CDR3 protein: CASSERDYEQYF
V gene: TRBV27; J gene: TRBJ2-2; clone size: NA; D gene: NA; CDR3 DNA: TGTGCCAGCAGTTTGGCAGGGAACACCGGGGAGCTGTTTTTT; CDR3 protein: CASSLAGNTGELFF
V gene: TRBV4-2; J gene: TRBJ2-5; clone size: NA; D gene: TRBD2; CDR3 DNA: TGTGCCAGCAGCCAACAAGAGGCTAGCGGGGGGCAAGAGACCCAGTACTTC; CDR3 protein: CASSQQEASGGQETQYF
V gene: TRBV9; J gene: TRBJ2-1; clone size: NA; D gene: TRBD2; CDR3 DNA: TGTGCCAGCAGCACCCTACTAGCGGGAGATTGGAATGAGCAGTTCTTC; CDR3 protein: CASSTLLAGDWNEQFF
V gene: TRBV7-3; J gene: TRBJ1-2; clone size: once; D gene: TRBD1; CDR3 DNA: TGTGCCAGCAGCCCCGGGACAGGCTATGGCTACACCTTC; CDR3 protein: CASSPGTGYGYTF
V gene: TRBV27; J gene: TRBJ2-3; clone size: NA; D gene: TRBD1; CDR3 DNA: TGTGCCAGCAGCCCCAAAGGGGGCCAGACAGATACGCAGTATTTT; CDR3 protein: CASSPKGGQTDTQYF
V gene: TRBV7-9; J gene: TRBJ2-2; clone size: NA; D gene: TRBD1; CDR3 DNA: TGTGCCAGCAGCCCGAACCGCCGGGACAGGGGAGACACCGGGGAGCTGTTTTTT; CDR3 protein: CASSPNRRDRGDTGELFF
V gene: TRBV5-6; J gene: TRBJ1-3; clone size: NA; D gene: NA; CDR3 DNA: TGTGCCAGCAGCTTCAGACAGTTCTACTCTGGAAACACCATATATTTT; CDR3 protein: CASSFRQFYSGNTIYF
V gene: TRBV15; J gene: TRBJ1-2; clone size: NA; D gene: TRBD1; CDR3 DNA: TGTGCCACCAGCAGGGACAGGGGAAACGGCTACACCTTC; CDR3 protein: CATSRDRGNGYTF